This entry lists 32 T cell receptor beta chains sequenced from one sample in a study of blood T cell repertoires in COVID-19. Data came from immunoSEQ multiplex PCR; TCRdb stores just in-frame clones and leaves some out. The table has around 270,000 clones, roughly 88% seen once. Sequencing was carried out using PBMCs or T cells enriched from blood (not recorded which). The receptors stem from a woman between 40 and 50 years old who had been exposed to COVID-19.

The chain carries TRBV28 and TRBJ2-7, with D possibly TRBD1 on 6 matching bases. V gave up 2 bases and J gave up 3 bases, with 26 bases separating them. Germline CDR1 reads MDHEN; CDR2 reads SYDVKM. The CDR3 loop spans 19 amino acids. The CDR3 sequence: CASSLGGARTDGNYYEQYV. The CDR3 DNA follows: TGTGCCAGCAGTTTAGGGGGCGCGCGTACGGACGGGAATTACTACGAGCAGTACGTC.

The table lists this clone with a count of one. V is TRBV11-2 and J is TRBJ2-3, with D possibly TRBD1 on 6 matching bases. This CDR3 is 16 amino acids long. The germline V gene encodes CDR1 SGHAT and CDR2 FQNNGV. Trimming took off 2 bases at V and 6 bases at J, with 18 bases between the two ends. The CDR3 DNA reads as TGTGCCAGCAGCTTACACGGAACAGGGATGGGGGATACGCAGTATTTT. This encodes CASSLHGTGMGDTQYF.

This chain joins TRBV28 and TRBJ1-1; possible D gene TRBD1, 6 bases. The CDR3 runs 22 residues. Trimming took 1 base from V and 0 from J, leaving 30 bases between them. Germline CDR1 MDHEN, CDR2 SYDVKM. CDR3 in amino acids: CASSLFGRGRVMDPLLNTEAFF. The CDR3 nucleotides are TGTGCCAGCAGTTTATTCGGCAGGGGCCGGGTGATGGACCCTCTTCTGAACACTGAAGCTTTCTTT. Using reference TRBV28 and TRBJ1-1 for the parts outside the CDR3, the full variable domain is DVKVTQSSRYLVKRTGEKVFLECVQDMDHENMFWYRQDPGLGLRLIYFSYDVKMKEKGDIPEGYSVSREKKERFSLILESASTNQTSMYLCASSLFGRGRVMDPLLNTEAFFGQGTRLTVV.

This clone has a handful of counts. CDR3 DNA sequence: TGTGCCAGCAGCCCCAACCCAGGGTCAACCTACGAGCAGTACTTC. This codes for CASSPNPGSTYEQYF. This sequence joins TRBV5-4 and TRBJ2-7; D is perhaps TRBD1 (5 bases). Looked up from germline, CDR1 is SGHNT and CDR2 is YYREEE (reference sequence). Trimming cost V 4 bases and J 2 bases, with 16 bases left between them. The CDR3 has 15 amino acids.

CDR3 amino acids: CATTDRQDSNNEQFF. Here the CDR3 DNA reads TGTGCCACAACGGATCGGCAGGATAGTAACAATGAGCAGTTCTTC. The chain joins TRBV5-5 to TRBJ2-1; no clear D gene. Germline CDR1 is SGHKS and CDR2 is YYEKEE (reference sequence). This CDR3 has 15 amino acids. Trimming took off 9 bases at V and 5 bases at J, with 21 bases between the two ends.

The CDR3 sequence is CATSDPGQGIGYTF. The CDR3 DNA reads TGTGCCACCAGTGACCCGGGACAGGGAATTGGCTACACCTTC. The V call is TRBV24-1, the J call TRBJ1-2, with TRBD1 identical over 9 bases. There are 14 residues in the CDR3. V lost 4 bases to trimming and J lost 7 bases; unmatched junction nucleotides: 6. Germline lookup yields CDR1 KGHDR and CDR2 SFDVKD.

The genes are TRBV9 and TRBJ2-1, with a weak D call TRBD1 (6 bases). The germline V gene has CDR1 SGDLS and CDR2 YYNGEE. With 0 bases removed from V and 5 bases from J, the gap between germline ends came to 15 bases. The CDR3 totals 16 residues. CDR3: CASSVVMDSRNNEQFF. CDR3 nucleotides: TGTGCCAGCAGCGTAGTCATGGACAGTCGGAACAATGAGCAGTTCTTC.

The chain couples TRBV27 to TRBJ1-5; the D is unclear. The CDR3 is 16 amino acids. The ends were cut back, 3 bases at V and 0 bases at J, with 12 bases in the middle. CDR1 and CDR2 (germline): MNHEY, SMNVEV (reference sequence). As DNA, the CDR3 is TGTGCCAGCAGTTTGTCACTCTCTCTTAGCAATCAGCCCCAGCATTTT. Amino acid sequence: CASSLSLSLSNQPQHF.

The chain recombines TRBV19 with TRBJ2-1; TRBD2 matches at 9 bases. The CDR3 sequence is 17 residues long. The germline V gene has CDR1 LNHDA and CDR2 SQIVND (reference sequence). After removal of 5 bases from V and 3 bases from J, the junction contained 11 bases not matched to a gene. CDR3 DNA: TGTGCCAGTAGTGCACGACCGGCGGGGGGGTACTACAATGAGCAGTTCTTC. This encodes CASSARPAGGYYNEQFF. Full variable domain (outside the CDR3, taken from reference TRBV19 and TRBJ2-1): DGGITQSPKYLFRKEGQNVTLSCEQNLNHDAMYWYRQDPGQGLRLIYYSQIVNDFQKGDIAEGYSVSREKKESFPLTVTSAQKNPTAFYLCASSARPAGGYYNEQFFGPGTRLTVL.

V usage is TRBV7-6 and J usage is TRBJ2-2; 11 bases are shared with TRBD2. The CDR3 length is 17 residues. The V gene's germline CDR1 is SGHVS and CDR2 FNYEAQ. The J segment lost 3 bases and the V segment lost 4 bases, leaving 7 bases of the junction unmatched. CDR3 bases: TGTGCCAGCAGCTCTCGAACTAGCGGGAGATACACCGGGGAGCTGTTTTTT. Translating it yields CASSSRTSGRYTGELFF.

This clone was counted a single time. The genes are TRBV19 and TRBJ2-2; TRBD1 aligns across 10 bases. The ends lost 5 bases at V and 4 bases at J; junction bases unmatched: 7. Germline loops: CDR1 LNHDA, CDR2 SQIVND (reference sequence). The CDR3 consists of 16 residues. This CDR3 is CASSAPGQGLTGELFF. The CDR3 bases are TGTGCCAGTAGTGCCCCGGGACAGGGGCTCACCGGGGAGCTGTTTTTT.

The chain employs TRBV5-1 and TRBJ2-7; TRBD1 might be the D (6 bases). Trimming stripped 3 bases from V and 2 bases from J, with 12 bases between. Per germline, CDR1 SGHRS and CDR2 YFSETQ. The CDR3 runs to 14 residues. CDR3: CASSSPGVTYEQYF. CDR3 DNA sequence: TGCGCCAGCAGCTCCCCAGGGGTGACCTACGAGCAGTACTTC.

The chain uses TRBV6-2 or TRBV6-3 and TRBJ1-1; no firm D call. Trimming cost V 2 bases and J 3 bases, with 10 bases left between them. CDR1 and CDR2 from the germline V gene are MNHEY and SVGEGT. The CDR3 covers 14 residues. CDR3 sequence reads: CASSYLGGDTEAFF. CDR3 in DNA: TGTGCCAGCAGTTACCTGGGCGGGGACACTGAAGCTTTCTTT.

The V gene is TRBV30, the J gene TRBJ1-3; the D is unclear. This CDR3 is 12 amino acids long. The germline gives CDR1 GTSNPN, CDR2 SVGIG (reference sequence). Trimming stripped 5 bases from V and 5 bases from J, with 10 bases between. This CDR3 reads CAWGRDRNTIYF. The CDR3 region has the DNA TGTGCCTGGGGGAGGGATAGAAACACCATATATTTT.

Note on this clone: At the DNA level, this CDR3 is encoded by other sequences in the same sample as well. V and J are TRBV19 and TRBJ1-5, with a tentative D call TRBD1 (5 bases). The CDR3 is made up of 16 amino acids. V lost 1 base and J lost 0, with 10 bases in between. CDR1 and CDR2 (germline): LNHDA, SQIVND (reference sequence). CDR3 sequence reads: CASSIVSGYSNQPQHF. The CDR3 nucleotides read TGTGCCAGTAGTATAGTATCAGGGTATAGCAATCAGCCCCAGCATTTT.

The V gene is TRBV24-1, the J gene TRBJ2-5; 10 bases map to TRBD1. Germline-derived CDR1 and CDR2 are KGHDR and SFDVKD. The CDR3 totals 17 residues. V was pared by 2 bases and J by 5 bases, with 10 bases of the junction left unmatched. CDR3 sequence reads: CATSDSLTTGGGETQYF. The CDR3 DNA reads TGTGCCACCAGTGATTCTCTTACGACAGGGGGCGGGGAGACCCAGTACTTC.

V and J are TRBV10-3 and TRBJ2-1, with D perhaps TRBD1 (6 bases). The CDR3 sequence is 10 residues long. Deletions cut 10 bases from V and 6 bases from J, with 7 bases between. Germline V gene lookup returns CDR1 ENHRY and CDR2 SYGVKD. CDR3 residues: CARGPNEQFF. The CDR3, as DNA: TGTGCCAGGGGGCCCAATGAGCAGTTCTTC.

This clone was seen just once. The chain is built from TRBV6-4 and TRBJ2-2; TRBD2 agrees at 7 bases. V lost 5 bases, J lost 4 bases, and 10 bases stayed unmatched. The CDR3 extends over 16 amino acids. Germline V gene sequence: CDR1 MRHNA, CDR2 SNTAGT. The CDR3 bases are TGTGCCAGCAGTCCCGAGGGAGGGCCAGGCACCGGGGAGCTGTTTTTT. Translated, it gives CASSPEGGPGTGELFF.

For the CDR3, the DNA is TGTGCCTGGAGTCCCGGACAGAGCAATCAGCCCCAGCATTTT. Translation gives CAWSPGQSNQPQHF. This rearrangement joins TRBV30 to TRBJ1-5, with TRBD1 as a possible D gene (6 bases). The CDR3 consists of 14 residues. Germline V lookup: CDR1 GTSNPN, CDR2 SVGIG (reference sequence). The germline V and J ends were trimmed by 2 bases and 1 base, with 9 bases remaining between them. The whole variable domain, remainder taken from reference TRBV30 and TRBJ1-5, is SQTIHQWPATLVQPVGSPLSLECTVEGTSNPNLYWYRQAAGRGLQLLFYSVGIGQISSEVPQNLSASRPQDRQFILSSKKLLLSDSGFYLCAWSPGQSNQPQHFGDGTRLSIL.

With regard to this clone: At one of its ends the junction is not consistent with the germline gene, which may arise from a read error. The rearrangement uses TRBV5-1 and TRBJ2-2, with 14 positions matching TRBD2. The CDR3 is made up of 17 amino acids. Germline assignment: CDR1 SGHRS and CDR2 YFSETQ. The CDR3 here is CASSSTSGRAINGELFF. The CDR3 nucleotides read TGTGCCAGCAGCTCGACTAGCGGGAGGGCCATTAACGGGGAGCTGTTTTTT.

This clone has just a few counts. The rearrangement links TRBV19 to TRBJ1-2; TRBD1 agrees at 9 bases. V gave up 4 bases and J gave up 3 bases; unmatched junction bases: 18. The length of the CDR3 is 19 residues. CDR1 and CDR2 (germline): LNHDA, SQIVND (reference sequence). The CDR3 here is CASSTLPSTGGFEDYGYTF. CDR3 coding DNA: TGTGCCAGTAGTACCTTACCCTCGACAGGGGGTTTTGAGGACTATGGCTACACCTTC.

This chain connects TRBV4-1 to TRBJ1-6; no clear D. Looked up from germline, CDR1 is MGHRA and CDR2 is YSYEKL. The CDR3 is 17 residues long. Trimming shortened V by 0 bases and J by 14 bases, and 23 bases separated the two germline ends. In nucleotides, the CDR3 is TGCGCCAGCAGCCAAGATTCGGGGAGGAAGGCCTTACATACCCTCCACTTT. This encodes CASSQDSGRKALHTLHF.

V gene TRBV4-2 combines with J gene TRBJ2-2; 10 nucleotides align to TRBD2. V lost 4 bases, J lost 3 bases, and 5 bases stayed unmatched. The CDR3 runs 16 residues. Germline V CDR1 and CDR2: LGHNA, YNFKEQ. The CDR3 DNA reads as TGTGCCAGCAGCCCCGGACTAGCGGAGGACACCGGGGAGCTGTTTTTT. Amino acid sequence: CASSPGLAEDTGELFF.

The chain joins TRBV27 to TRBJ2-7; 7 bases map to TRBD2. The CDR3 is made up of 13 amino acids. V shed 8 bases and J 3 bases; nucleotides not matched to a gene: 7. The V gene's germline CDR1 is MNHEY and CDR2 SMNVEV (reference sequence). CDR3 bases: TGTGCCAGCTGGAGGTCGGGGGGCTACGAGCAGTACGTC. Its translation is CASWRSGGYEQYV.

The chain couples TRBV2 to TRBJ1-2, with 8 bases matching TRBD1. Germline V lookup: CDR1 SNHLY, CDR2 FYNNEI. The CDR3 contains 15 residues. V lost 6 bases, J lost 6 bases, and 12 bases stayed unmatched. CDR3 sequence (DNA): TGTGCCAGCAGGGACTTTGACAGGGGCCCCAATGGCTACACCTTC. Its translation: CASRDFDRGPNGYTF.

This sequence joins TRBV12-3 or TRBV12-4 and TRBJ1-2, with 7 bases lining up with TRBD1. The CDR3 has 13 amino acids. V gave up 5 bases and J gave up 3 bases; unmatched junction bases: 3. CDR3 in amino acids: CASSIDRDYGYTF. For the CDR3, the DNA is TGTGCCAGCAGTATCGACAGGGACTATGGCTACACCTTC.

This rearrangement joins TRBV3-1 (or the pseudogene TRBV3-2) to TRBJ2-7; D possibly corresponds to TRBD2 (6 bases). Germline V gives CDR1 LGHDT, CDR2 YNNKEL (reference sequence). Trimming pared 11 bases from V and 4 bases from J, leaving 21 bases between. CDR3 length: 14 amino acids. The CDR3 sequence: CACQGGQSPYEQYF. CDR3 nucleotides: TGTGCCTGCCAGGGAGGACAATCCCCTTACGAGCAGTACTTC.

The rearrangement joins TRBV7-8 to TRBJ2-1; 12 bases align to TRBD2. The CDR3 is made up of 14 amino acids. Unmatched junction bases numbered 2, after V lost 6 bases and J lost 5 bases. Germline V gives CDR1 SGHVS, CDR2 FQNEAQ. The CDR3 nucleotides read TGTGCCAGCAGTAGACTAGCGGGAGACAATGAGCAGTTCTTC. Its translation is CASSRLAGDNEQFF.

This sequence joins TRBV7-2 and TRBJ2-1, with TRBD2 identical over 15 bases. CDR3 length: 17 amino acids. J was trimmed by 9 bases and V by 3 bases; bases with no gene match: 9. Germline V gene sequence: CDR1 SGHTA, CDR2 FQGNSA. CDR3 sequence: CASSLGRTSGRALEQFF. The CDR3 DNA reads TGTGCCAGCAGCTTGGGGAGGACTAGCGGGAGGGCCCTTGAGCAGTTCTTC. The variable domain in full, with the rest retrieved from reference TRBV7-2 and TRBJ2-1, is GAGVSQSPSNKVTEKGKDVELRCDPISGHTALYWYRQSLGQGLEFLIYFQGNSAPDKSGLPSDRFSAERTGGSVSTLTIQRTQQEDSAVYLCASSLGRTSGRALEQFFGPGTRLTVL.

CDR3 sequence (DNA): TGTGCCAGCAGTTACAGTACGGGGACTAGGAGGAATGAGCAGTTCTTC. This sequence encodes CASSYSTGTRRNEQFF. The chain recombines TRBV6-5 with TRBJ2-1; 8 bases are shared with TRBD2. Trimming removed 2 bases from V and 7 bases from J; junction bases left unmatched: 10. CDR1 and CDR2 (germline): MNHEY, SVGAGI. The CDR3 runs 16 residues.

This chain's CDR3 is CASSIRQGYTEAFF. CDR3 nucleotides: TGTGCCAGTAGTATTCGACAGGGATACACTGAAGCTTTCTTT. The gene calls are TRBV19 and TRBJ1-1, with 7 bases matching TRBD1. Germline V lookup: CDR1 LNHDA, CDR2 SQIVND (reference sequence). The trim removed 3 bases at V and 3 bases at J, leaving 4 bases unmatched. CDR3 length: 14 amino acids.

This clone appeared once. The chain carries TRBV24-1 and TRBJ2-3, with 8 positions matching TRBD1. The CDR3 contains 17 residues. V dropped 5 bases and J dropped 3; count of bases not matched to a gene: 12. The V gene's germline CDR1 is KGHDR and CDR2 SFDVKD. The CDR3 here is CATSGGTRDRSTDTQYF. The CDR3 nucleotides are TGTGCCACCAGTGGAGGTACCCGGGACAGGTCTACAGATACGCAGTATTTT.